A selection of T cell receptor beta chains follows, all from one sample in a study of vaccination and CD4 T cells after COVID-19. No antigen has been assigned to these receptors. From the PCR reads, TCRdb called clonotypes with MiXCR, one entry per CDR3 protein. The table includes 20,000 or so distinct CDR3 sequences, nearly 60% detected once. Material: CD4+ T cells from blood, cultured in vitro, obtained before SARS-CoV-2 vaccination. These receptors originate from a human donor who had recovered from COVID-19. Each CDR3 is given with its conserved first and last residue. Fields, in order: V gene, clone size, J gene, D gene, CDR3 protein, CDR3 DNA. D genes are given only for firm matches. Part of the rows lack a size; the others show once, few, many or a class for expanded clones.

v_call: TRBV2; clone_size: .; j_call: TRBJ1-2; d_call: TRBD1; cdr3_aa: CASRQGTDSIYTF; cdr3_nt: TGTGCCAGCAGACAGGGGACAGACTCTATCTACACCTTC
v_call: TRBV5-4; clone_size: .; j_call: TRBJ2-7; d_call: .; cdr3_aa: CACSETGTVLVEQYF; cdr3_nt: TGTGCCTGCAGCGAAACCGGGACTGTTTTAGTAGAGCAGTACTTC
v_call: TRBV29-1; clone_size: .; j_call: TRBJ1-3; d_call: .; cdr3_aa: CSAVFNSGNTIYF; cdr3_nt: TGCAGCGCCGTATTCAACTCTGGAAACACCATATATTTT
v_call: TRBV20-1; clone_size: .; j_call: TRBJ2-7; d_call: .; cdr3_aa: CSASPQGYYEQYF; cdr3_nt: TGCAGTGCTAGTCCCCAGGGATACTACGAGCAGTACTTC
v_call: TRBV19; clone_size: .; j_call: TRBJ1-6; d_call: .; cdr3_aa: CASSILGSGGYSPLHF; cdr3_nt: TGTGCCAGTAGTATTTTGGGCAGCGGAGGGTATTCACCCCTCCACTTT
v_call: TRBV7-8; clone_size: .; j_call: TRBJ1-5; d_call: .; cdr3_aa: CASSFGDTYSNQPQHF; cdr3_nt: TGTGCCAGCAGCTTTGGGGACACCTATAGCAATCAGCCCCAGCATTTT
v_call: TRBV27; clone_size: .; j_call: TRBJ1-6; d_call: .; cdr3_aa: CASSFSQGTGSPLHF; cdr3_nt: TGTGCCAGCAGTTTTAGTCAGGGAACGGGTTCACCCCTCCACTTT
v_call: TRBV20-1; clone_size: .; j_call: TRBJ1-1; d_call: .; cdr3_aa: CSAREGGASEAFF; cdr3_nt: TGCAGTGCTAGAGAGGGGGGGGCGAGTGAAGCTTTCTTT
v_call: TRBV30; clone_size: once; j_call: TRBJ1-2; d_call: TRBD1; cdr3_aa: CACHRGINYGYTF; cdr3_nt: TGTGCCTGCCACAGGGGGATTAACTATGGCTACACCTTC
v_call: TRBV18; clone_size: .; j_call: TRBJ2-1; d_call: TRBD1; cdr3_aa: CASSAGQGSYNEQFF; cdr3_nt: TGTGCCAGCTCGGCGGGACAGGGATCCTACAATGAGCAGTTCTTC
v_call: TRBV2; clone_size: .; j_call: TRBJ1-5; d_call: .; cdr3_aa: CASIASGNQPQHF; cdr3_nt: TGTGCCAGCATTGCAAGTGGAAATCAGCCCCAGCATTTT
v_call: TRBV30; clone_size: .; j_call: TRBJ2-5; d_call: TRBD2; cdr3_aa: CAWSAAGGETQYF; cdr3_nt: TGTGCCTGGAGTGCAGCGGGAGGCGAGACCCAGTACTTC
v_call: TRBV6-2/TRBV6-3; clone_size: .; j_call: TRBJ2-5; d_call: TRBD1; cdr3_aa: CASSAPGTAQETQYF; cdr3_nt: TGTGCCAGCAGTGCGCCAGGGACAGCTCAAGAGACCCAGTACTTC